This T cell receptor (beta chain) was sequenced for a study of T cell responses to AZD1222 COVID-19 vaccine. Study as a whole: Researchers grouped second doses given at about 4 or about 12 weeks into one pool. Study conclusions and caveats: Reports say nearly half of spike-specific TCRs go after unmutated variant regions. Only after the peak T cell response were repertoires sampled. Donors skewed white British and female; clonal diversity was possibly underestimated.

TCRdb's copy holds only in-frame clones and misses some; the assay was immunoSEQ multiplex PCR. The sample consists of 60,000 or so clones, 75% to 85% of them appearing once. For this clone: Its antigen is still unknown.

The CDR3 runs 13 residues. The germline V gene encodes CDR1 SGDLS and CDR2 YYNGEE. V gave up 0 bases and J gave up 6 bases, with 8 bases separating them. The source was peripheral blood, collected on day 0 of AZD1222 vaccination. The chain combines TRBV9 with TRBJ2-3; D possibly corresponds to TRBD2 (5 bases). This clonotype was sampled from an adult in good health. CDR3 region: CASSVASPDTQYF. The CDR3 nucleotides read TGTGCCAGCAGCGTAGCTAGCCCGGATACGCAGTATTTT.